One sample yielded the 30 T cell receptor beta chains listed below, sequenced in a study of somatic mutations in cytotoxic T cells in rheumatoid arthritis. Clones were sequenced by immunoSEQ multiplex PCR, and TCRdb holds only the in-frame ones, with some missing. The sample holds more than 13,000 clones; more than 65% are singletons and the top ten take roughly a tenth. Sequences were obtained from CD8+ T cells sorted from blood. The source is an adult with rheumatoid arthritis.

This sequence joins TRBV19 and TRBJ1-5; D remains ambiguous. V dropped 3 bases and J dropped 2 bases, with 5 bases sitting between them. The CDR3 loop spans 13 amino acids. CDR1 LNHDA and CDR2 SQIVND come from the germline V gene (reference sequence). In DNA form, the CDR3 reads TGTGCCAGTAGTATCGGAGGCAATCAGCCCCAGCATTTT. Encoded protein: CASSIGGNQPQHF.

The chain recombines TRBV2 with TRBJ1-1; TRBD1 agrees at 9 bases. Germline CDR1 SNHLY, CDR2 FYNNEI. The CDR3 is 15 residues long. With V trimmed by 2 bases and J by 4 bases, 5 bases remained unmatched. CDR3 sequence (DNA): TGTGCCAGCAGTGAACTCCAGGACAGGGGCACTGAAGCTTTCTTT. Amino acid sequence: CASSELQDRGTEAFF.

The chain employs TRBV7-9 and TRBJ2-7; 11 positions agree with TRBD1. Germline CDR1 and CDR2: SEHNR and FQNEAQ (reference sequence). This CDR3 has 16 amino acids. V shed 2 bases and J 3 bases; nucleotides not matched to a gene: 6. CDR3 sequence (DNA): TGTGCCAGCAGCTTATTATTCGGGACAGGGGGCTACGAGCAGTACTTC. Its protein is CASSLLFGTGGYEQYF.

This clone is medium-sized. The chain links TRBV5-6 to TRBJ2-5, with a weak D call TRBD1 (5 bases). CDR1 and CDR2 (germline): SGHDT, YYEEEE. The V and J ends lost 3 bases and 5 bases respectively, with 8 bases between them. The CDR3 is 12 amino acids. The CDR3 reads CASSSPGETQYF. CDR3 nucleotide sequence: TGTGCCAGCAGCTCGCCAGGGGAGACCCAGTACTTC.

This rearrangement joins TRBV11-3 to TRBJ2-5; D ambiguous. The CDR3 totals 13 residues. Germline V gives CDR1 SGHNT, CDR2 YENEEA. The V gene lost 1 base and the J gene lost 5 bases, with 8 bases spanning the gap. DNA for the CDR3: TGTGCCAGCAGCTTAGGGGCGGAGGAGACCCAGTACTTC. As protein: CASSLGAEETQYF.

This rearrangement joins TRBV25-1 to TRBJ1-2; 11 bases fit TRBD1. CDR3 size: 13 residues. J was trimmed by 8 bases and V by 7 bases; bases with no gene match: 6. Looked up from germline, CDR1 is MGHDK and CDR2 is SYGVNS. CDR3 sequence (DNA): TGTGCCAGCAAGGACAGGGGGCACGTCGGCTACACCTTC. Translation gives CASKDRGHVGYTF.

This chain joins TRBV2 and TRBJ2-5; D is unclear. Trimming removed 4 bases at V and 3 bases at J, with 6 bases between. CDR1 is SNHLY and CDR2 is FYNNEI in the germline V gene. CDR3 size: 12 residues. CDR3 DNA sequence: TGTGCCAGCAGTGGACTCGAAGAGACCCAGTACTTC. Translation: CASSGLEETQYF.

V gene TRBV19 combines with J gene TRBJ2-1, with TRBD2 matching over 11 bases. J gave up 5 bases and V 5 bases, and 5 bases lay outside the gene matches. The CDR3 is 15 residues long. Per the germline V gene, CDR1 is LNHDA and CDR2 is SQIVND (reference sequence). The CDR3 DNA reads TGTGCCAGTAGTCTCACTAGCGGGGGAGACAATGAGCAGTTCTTC. It yields the protein CASSLTSGGDNEQFF.

CDR3 DNA sequence: TGTGCCAGCAGCTTGAACCCGACTAACTATGGCTACACCTTC. Translated, it gives CASSLNPTNYGYTF. V and J are TRBV11-2 and TRBJ1-2; D gene ambiguous. Germline CDR1 SGHAT, CDR2 FQNNGV. The V end was cut by 3 bases, the J end by 0 bases, with 8 bases between. CDR3 length: 14 residues.

This chain links TRBV5-6 with TRBJ1-1, with no clear D. Germline assignment: CDR1 SGHDT and CDR2 YYEEEE. CDR3 size: 12 residues. Between the trimmed V and J ends, which lost 2 bases and 5 bases, there was a span of 7 bases. This CDR3 is CASSLGPTEAFF. CDR3 nucleotides: TGTGCCAGCAGCTTAGGACCGACTGAAGCTTTCTTT.

This clone appeared a few times. The chain couples TRBV9 to TRBJ1-1, with D hard to call. Trimming stripped 3 bases from V and 3 bases from J, with 15 bases between. The CDR3 is made up of 15 amino acids. Germline assignment: CDR1 SGDLS and CDR2 YYNGEE. Here the CDR3 DNA reads TGTGCCAGCAGCGATTCTAGTGAAGCGGACACTGAAGCTTTCTTT. Encoded protein: CASSDSSEADTEAFF. Full variable domain (remainder filled in from reference TRBV9 and TRBJ1-1): DSGVTQTPKHLITATGQRVTLRCSPRSGDLSVYWYQQSLDQGLQFLIQYYNGEERAKGNILERFSAQQFPDLHSELNLSSLELGDSALYFCASSDSSEADTEAFFGQGTRLTVV.

The chain combines TRBV19 with TRBJ2-7; 7 bases match TRBD2. Looked up from germline, CDR1 is LNHDA and CDR2 is SQIVND (reference sequence). The junction had 15 bases not matched to a gene; V was cut back by 5 bases and J by 5 bases. The CDR3 is made up of 16 amino acids. The CDR3 loop reads CASSLIGGILIHEQYF. The CDR3 DNA reads as TGTGCCAGTAGTCTGATCGGGGGGATATTAATCCACGAGCAGTACTTC.

J is TRBJ1-2 and V is TRBV7-9; tentative D call: TRBD1 (5 bases). Per the germline V gene, CDR1 is SEHNR and CDR2 is FQNEAQ (reference sequence). Trimming took 3 bases from V and 6 from J, leaving 8 bases between them. This CDR3 spans 12 amino acids. CDR3 coding DNA: TGTGCCAGCAGCTTGGGACCCAATGGCTACACCTTC. Its protein product is CASSLGPNGYTF.

This chain uses TRBV6-5 with TRBJ2-7; TRBD2 matches 9 bases. Germline V gene lookup returns CDR1 MNHEY and CDR2 SVGAGI. V lost 4 bases to trimming and J lost 3 bases; unmatched junction nucleotides: 7. The CDR3 runs to 15 residues. The DNA for the CDR3 is TGTGCCAGCAGTTCGCGACTAGCGGCCTTCTACGAGCAGTACTTC. Its protein product is CASSSRLAAFYEQYF.

This clone was detected only once. The chain uses TRBV27 and TRBJ2-7; tentative D call: TRBD2 (6 bases). This CDR3 comprises 14 residues. The V end was cut by 2 bases, the J end by 2 bases, with 10 bases between. Germline V gene lookup returns CDR1 MNHEY and CDR2 SMNVEV (reference sequence). The CDR3 DNA reads TGTGCCAGCAGTTTAGTTGGAGGGGCCTACGAGCAGTACTTC. This encodes CASSLVGGAYEQYF.

Here the CDR3 DNA reads TGTGCCAGCAGTTTAGCAGGGGGATGGACAGATACGCAGTATTTT. Protein: CASSLAGGWTDTQYF. V usage is TRBV28 and J usage is TRBJ2-3; TRBD1 matches at 7 bases. The trim removed 2 bases at V and 3 bases at J, leaving 5 bases unmatched. The CDR3 is 15 amino acids. Germline CDR1 and CDR2: MDHEN and SYDVKM.

This chain uses TRBV7-2 with TRBJ1-5; no clear D. Trimming removed 8 bases at V and 1 base at J, with 12 bases between. The length of the CDR3 is 14 residues. CDR1 SGHTA and CDR2 FQGNSA come from the germline V gene. Here the CDR3 DNA reads TGTGCCAGCTCTCCGGCCGAGAGCAATCAGCCCCAGCATTTT. Encoded protein: CASSPAESNQPQHF.

This sequence joins TRBV23-1 and TRBJ1-5; D not resolved. TRBV23-1 is classed as an ORF, of uncertain function. This CDR3 region has 16 residues. Trimming removed 2 bases from V and 5 bases from J, with 16 bases in between. The CDR3 bases are TGCGCCAGCAGTCAAAGAAGCTTCGGCGTCTATCAGCCCCAGCATTTT. Translating gives CASSQRSFGVYQPQHF.

The chain carries TRBV5-4 and TRBJ2-5, with 7 bases that match TRBD1. Unmatched junction bases numbered 19, after V lost 3 bases and J lost 5 bases. The CDR3 extends over 18 amino acids. Germline lookup yields CDR1 SGHNT and CDR2 YYREEE (reference sequence). CDR3 sequence: CASSSAVSPGQWGETQYF. DNA for the CDR3: TGTGCCAGCAGCTCGGCCGTCTCCCCGGGACAGTGGGGGGAGACCCAGTACTTC.

This clone occurred once. The chain recombines TRBV2 with TRBJ1-1; D is undetermined. The CDR3 totals 12 residues. In germline, CDR1 is SNHLY, CDR2 FYNNEI. Trimming pared 6 bases from V and 0 bases from J, leaving 5 bases between. The CDR3, as DNA: TGTGCCAGCAGCCCTATGAACACTGAAGCTTTCTTT. This translates into CASSPMNTEAFF.

For the CDR3, the DNA is TGTGCCAGCGGTCTGGGACAGGGACCCAAAAACATTCAGTACTTC. It is translated as CASGLGQGPKNIQYF. The gene calls are TRBV6-6 and TRBJ2-4, with 9 bases identical to TRBD1. Trimming removed 8 bases from V and 2 bases from J; junction bases left unmatched: 7. The CDR3 has 15 amino acids. From germline, CDR1 is MNHNY and CDR2 SVGAGI (reference sequence).

The rearrangement joins TRBV5-1 to TRBJ2-3; weak D call: TRBD2 (5 bases). Germline V gene sequence: CDR1 SGHRS, CDR2 YFSETQ. This CDR3 comprises 16 residues. V was shortened by 6 bases and J by 2 bases, with 19 bases between the two germline ends. For the CDR3, the DNA is TGCGCCAGCAAAGTCCTGGGAGAAGAACTCACAGATACGCAGTATTTT. This encodes CASKVLGEELTDTQYF.

This clone showed up just a few times. This chain connects TRBV7-9 to TRBJ2-2; D ambiguous. V was clipped by 5 bases and J by 5 bases, with 9 bases between them. This CDR3 has 13 residues. Germline loops: CDR1 SEHNR, CDR2 FQNEAQ (reference sequence). The CDR3 nucleotides are TGTGCCAGCAGCCCACCTCAGACCGGGGAGCTGTTTTTT. It translates to CASSPPQTGELFF. The variable domain in full, completed from reference TRBV7-9 and TRBJ2-2, reads DTGVSQNPRHKITKRGQNVTFRCDPISEHNRLYWYRQTLGQGPEFLTYFQNEAQLEKSRLLSDRFSAERPKGSFSTLEIQRTEQGDSAMYLCASSPPQTGELFFGEGSRLTVL.

J is TRBJ1-1 and V is TRBV7-8; D possibly corresponds to TRBD1 (5 bases). This CDR3 has 15 amino acids. CDR1 SGHVS and CDR2 FQNEAQ come from the germline V gene. V was clipped by 5 bases and J by 1 base, with 14 bases between them. CDR3 sequence reads: CASSLPIGQNTEAFF. CDR3 nucleotides: TGTGCCAGCAGCCTCCCCATCGGACAGAACACTGAAGCTTTCTTT.

This clone was counted a single time. V and J are TRBV7-9 and TRBJ2-7, with 10 bases lining up with TRBD2. Unmatched junction bases numbered 12, after V lost 2 bases and J lost 2 bases. The CDR3 spans 18 residues. CDR1 and CDR2 (germline): SEHNR, FQNEAQ (reference sequence). The CDR3 sequence: CASSLPSRTSGSPYEQYF. CDR3 sequence (DNA): TGTGCCAGCAGCTTACCCTCCCGGACTAGCGGTTCCCCCTACGAGCAGTACTTC.

The chain uses TRBV5-3 and TRBJ1-1, with D unclear. TRBV5-3 is reported as an ORF; its role is uncertain. Deletions cut 1 base from V and 1 base from J, with 14 bases between. The CDR3 runs 16 residues. The CDR3 here is CARSLLFRAKNTEAFF. The CDR3 nucleotides read TGTGCCAGAAGCTTGCTCTTTAGGGCCAAGAACACTGAAGCTTTCTTT.

This clone was seen only once. The V gene is TRBV7-8, the J gene TRBJ2-1; 16 bases align to TRBD2. Germline V gives CDR1 SGHVS, CDR2 FQNEAQ. J was trimmed by 3 bases and V by 4 bases; bases with no gene match: 3. The CDR3 runs to 17 residues. CDR3 sequence: CASSWGLAGGFYNEQFF. The CDR3 DNA reads as TGTGCCAGCAGCTGGGGACTAGCGGGGGGGTTCTACAATGAGCAGTTCTTC.

This chain connects TRBV27 to TRBJ2-5, with D possibly TRBD2 on 5 matching bases. The V end was cut by 5 bases, the J end by 10 bases, with 20 bases between. The CDR3 consists of 14 residues. In germline, CDR1 is MNHEY, CDR2 SMNVEV (reference sequence). The CDR3 region has the DNA TGTGCCAGCAGTCAGTCCGGGCCCCGAGGGAGCCAGTACTTC. This codes for CASSQSGPRGSQYF.

This clone was detected only once. The DNA of the CDR3 is TGTGTCAGAAGCTTAGCCCTTGGGGGGAGGGATGAGTATTTT. Translating it yields CVRSLALGGRDEYF. V usage is TRBV7-5 and J usage is TRBJ2-3; the D call TRBD2 from the table was never checked on the DNA. TRBV7-5 is a known pseudogene. The CDR3 consists of 14 residues.

V usage is TRBV7-3 and J usage is TRBJ2-3; the D call may be TRBD1 or TRBD2 (5 bases each). Between the trimmed V and J ends, which lost 3 bases and 6 bases, there was a span of 13 bases. Germline V gene lookup returns CDR1 SGHTA and CDR2 FQGTGA. This CDR3 is 14 amino acids long. The CDR3 DNA reads as TGTGCCAGCAGCTTTTCGGGGACCGGGGATACGCAGTATTTT. Translated, it gives CASSFSGTGDTQYF.